This section outlines one TCR beta chain sequence together with its context. No antigen is known for it. This CDR3 spans 16 amino acids. CDR1 KGHSH and CDR2 LQKENI come from the germline V gene. Trimming removed 2 bases from V and 3 bases from J, with 15 bases in between. The data stem from a study of graft-versus-host responses after intestinal transplantation. Study overall: Anti-thymocyte globulin induction, then tacrolimus and steroids for around three years, went to all recipients.

Measured with immunoSEQ multiplex PCR; TCRdb has only the in-frame clones, and not every one. The data contain about 94,000 clones, about 91% of them singletons. Findings and limits, study-wide: In patients with graft-donor T cell macrochimerism, allograft graft-versus-host to host-versus-graft clonal ratios were high. Some GvH clones were seen earlier in gut or blood, suggesting intestinal origin. The highest levels of circulating GvH clones went along with early declines in HvG clones after transplant.

This receptor was identified in a human donor who received an intestinal transplant. Specimen: unstimulated CD8+ T cells sorted from spleen or lymph node cells, collected before intestinal transplant. The genes are TRBV18 and TRBJ2-3, with TRBD1 as a possible D gene (6 bases). For the CDR3, the DNA is TGTGCCAGCTCACCAGGCCGCAGGGGTCCAACAGATACGCAGTATTTT. Translated: CASSPGRRGPTDTQYF.